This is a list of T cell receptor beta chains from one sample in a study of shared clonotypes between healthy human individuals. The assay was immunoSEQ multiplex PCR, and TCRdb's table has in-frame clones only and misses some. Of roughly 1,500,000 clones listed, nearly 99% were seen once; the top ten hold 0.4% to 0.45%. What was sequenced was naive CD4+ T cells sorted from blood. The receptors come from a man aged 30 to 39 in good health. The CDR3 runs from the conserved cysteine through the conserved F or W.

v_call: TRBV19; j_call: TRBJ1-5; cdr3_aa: CATQGRGRPQHF
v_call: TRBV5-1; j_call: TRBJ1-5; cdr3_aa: CASKLDGDSNQPQHF
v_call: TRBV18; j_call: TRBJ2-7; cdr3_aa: CASSKFGTGSSNEQYF
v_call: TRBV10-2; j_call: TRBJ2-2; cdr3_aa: CASRSGNTGELFF
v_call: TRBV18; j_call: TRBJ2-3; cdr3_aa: CASSPIAGDSADTQYF
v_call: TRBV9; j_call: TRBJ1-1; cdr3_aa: CASSLKDGTPVLF
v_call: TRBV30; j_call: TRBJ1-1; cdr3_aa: CAWSENRRTEAFF
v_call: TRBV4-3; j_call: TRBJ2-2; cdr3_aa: CASSPRPSGANTGELFF
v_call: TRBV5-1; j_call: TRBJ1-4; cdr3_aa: CASSLSWTGTNEKLFF
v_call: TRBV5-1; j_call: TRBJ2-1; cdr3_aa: CASSPQGLAAYNEQFF
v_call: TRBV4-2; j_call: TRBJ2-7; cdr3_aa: CASSQGPAGVYEQYF
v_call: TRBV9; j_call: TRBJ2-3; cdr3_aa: CASSPGLAGGPRADTQYF
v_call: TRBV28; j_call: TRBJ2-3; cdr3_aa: CASSLPGGQLTDTQYF
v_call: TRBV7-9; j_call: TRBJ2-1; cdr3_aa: CASSLVPRSYNEQFF
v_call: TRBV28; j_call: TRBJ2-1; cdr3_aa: CASSPGQIYNEQFF
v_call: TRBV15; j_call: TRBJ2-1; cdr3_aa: CATSSRLAYDEQFF
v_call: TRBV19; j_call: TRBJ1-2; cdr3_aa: CVTTGNYGYTF
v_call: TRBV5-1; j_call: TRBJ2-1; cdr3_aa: CASSLGPRGNNEQFF
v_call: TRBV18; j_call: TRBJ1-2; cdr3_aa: CASSPDSRDYGYTF
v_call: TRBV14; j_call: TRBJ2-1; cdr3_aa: CASSPHAGFYNEQFF
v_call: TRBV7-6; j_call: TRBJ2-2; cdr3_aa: CASSSGTGFTGELFF
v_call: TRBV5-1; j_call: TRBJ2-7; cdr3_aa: CASRLGAGREQYF
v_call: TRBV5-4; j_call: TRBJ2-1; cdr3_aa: CASSLVGLAGGNEQFF
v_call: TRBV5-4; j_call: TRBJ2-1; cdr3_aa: CASSPRRLAVYNEQFF
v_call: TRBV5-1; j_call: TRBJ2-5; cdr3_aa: CASSLNPQETQYF
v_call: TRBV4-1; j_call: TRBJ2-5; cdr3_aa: CASSWESSQETQYF
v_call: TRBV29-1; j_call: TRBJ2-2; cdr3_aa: CSVGQLGQGNGELFF
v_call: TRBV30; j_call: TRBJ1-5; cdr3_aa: CAWSGYSNQPQHF
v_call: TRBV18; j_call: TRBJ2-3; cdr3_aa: CASSRREGYTDTQYF
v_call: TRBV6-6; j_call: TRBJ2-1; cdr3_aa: CASRGGQVQFF
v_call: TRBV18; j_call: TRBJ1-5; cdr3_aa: CASSQDREYSNQPQHF
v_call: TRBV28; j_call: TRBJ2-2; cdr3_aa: CASSLIGTKGRSTGELFF
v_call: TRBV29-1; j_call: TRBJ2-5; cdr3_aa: CSAVFLGPKTQYF
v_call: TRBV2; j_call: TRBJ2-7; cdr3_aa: CASAAGSDNF
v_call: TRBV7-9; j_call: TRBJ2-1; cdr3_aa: CASSIQGNEQFF
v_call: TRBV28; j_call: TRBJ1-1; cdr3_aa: CASSLSATGGYTEAFF
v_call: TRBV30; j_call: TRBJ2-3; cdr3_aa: CALGLAGGFVDTQYF
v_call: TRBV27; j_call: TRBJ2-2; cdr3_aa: CASSLRPASGELFF
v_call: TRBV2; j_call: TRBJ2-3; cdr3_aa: CASSGQGGTDTQYF
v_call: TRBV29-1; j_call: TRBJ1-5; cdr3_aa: CSVDTGKDQPQHF
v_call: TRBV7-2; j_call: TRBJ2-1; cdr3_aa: CASSPDVSAVEQFF
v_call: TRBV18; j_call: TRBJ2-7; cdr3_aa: CASSRQPVEEQYF
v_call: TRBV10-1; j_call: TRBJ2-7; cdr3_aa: CASSRSVLGEQYF
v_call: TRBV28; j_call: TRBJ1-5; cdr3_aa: CASKEGAAGQPQHF
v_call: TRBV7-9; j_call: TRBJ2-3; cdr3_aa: CASSFRRISSTDTQYF
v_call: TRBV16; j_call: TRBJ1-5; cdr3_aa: CASSPLTPAWEGNQPQHF
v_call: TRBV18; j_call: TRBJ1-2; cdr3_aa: CASSPRGATNYGYTF
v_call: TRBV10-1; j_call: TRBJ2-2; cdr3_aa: CASRVGDTGELFF
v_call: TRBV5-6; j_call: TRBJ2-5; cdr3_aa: CASSTNPSGSSETQYF
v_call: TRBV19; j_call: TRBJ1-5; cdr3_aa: CASSMVRTDYSNQPQHF
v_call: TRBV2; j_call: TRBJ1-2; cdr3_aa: CASSDLVRNYGYTF
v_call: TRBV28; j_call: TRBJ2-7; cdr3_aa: CASSSVTERSYEQYF
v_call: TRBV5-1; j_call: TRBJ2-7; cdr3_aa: CASSLAGRRSEQYF
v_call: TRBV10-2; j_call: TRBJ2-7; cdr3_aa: CASSEFGAYEQYF
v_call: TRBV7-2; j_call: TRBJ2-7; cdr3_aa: CASSLAAILEQYF
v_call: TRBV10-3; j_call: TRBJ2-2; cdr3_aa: CAISDRGQGGAGELFF
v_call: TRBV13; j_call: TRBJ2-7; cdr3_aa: CASSYYDRGPYEQYF
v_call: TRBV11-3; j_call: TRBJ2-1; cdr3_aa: CASSRDRANNEQFF
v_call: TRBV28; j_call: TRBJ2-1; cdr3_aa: CASSRVSGSSYNEQFF